The 3 T cell receptor beta chains below all came from one sample that was sequenced in a study of T-cell reconstitution after alpha-beta-depleted transplantation in children. A TCRbeta library incorporating unique molecular identifiers was prepared. MiXCR, run by TCRdb on the PCR reads, gives a single entry per CDR3 protein. This table has approximately 500,000 distinct CDR3 sequences, around 27% appearing once. The sample was PBMCs, taken before TCRalphabeta/CD19-depleted stem cell transplant. These receptors all stem from a boy in the first two years of life with Wiskott-Aldrich syndrome, due to receive a stem cell transplant.

This clonotype was detected many times. The chain is built from TRBV5-1 and TRBJ2-2, with 7 bases identical to TRBD2. V shed 3 bases, J shed 0 bases, and the junction held 2 bases outside the gene matches. CDR1 and CDR2 from the germline V gene are SGHRS and YFSETQ. The length of the CDR3 is 15 residues. CDR3 protein: CASSSSGANTGELFF. The CDR3 nucleotides are TGCGCCAGCAGCTCTAGCGGAGCGAACACCGGGGAGCTGTTTTTT.

This clonotype came up a few times. V is TRBV6-1 and J is TRBJ2-3; TRBD2 aligns across 11 bases. The CDR3 covers 15 residues. Trimming cost V 5 bases and J 1 base; bases outside gene matches: 2. Germline V CDR1 and CDR2: MNHNS, SASEGT. The CDR3 loop is CASSQLAGGTDTQYF. As DNA, the CDR3 is TGTGCCAGCAGTCAACTAGCGGGAGGCACAGATACGCAGTATTTT.

The gene calls are TRBV28 and TRBJ2-2, with 10 bases that match TRBD2. Trimming cost V 6 bases and J 4 bases; bases outside gene matches: 11. Germline V gives CDR1 MDHEN, CDR2 SYDVKM. This CDR3 has 17 amino acids. The CDR3 protein is CASRPTSGNFPTGELFF. DNA of the CDR3: TGTGCCAGCAGGCCTACTAGCGGGAATTTCCCCACCGGGGAGCTGTTTTTT.